This T cell receptor beta chain comes out of a study of T cells in Graves' hyperthyroidism and ophthalmopathy. V dropped 0 bases and J dropped 7 bases, with 15 bases sitting between them. Germline V gives CDR1 MNHEY, CDR2 SMNVEV (reference sequence). The CDR3 sequence is 16 residues long. Template material for amplifying TCR beta CDR3 regions consisted of RNA transcripts. In the first-round RT-PCR of the TCR CDR3, the HTBI primer set was used. TCRdb analysed the multiplex PCR reads with MiXCR anew, one entry per CDR3 protein. The sample has nearly 600,000 distinct CDR3 sequences, 11% to 15% seen once. Lactation, pregnancy, other autoimmune disease or uncontrolled infection led to exclusion of patients. Blood was sampled at initial diagnosis of hyperthyroidism, prior to onset of any ophthalmopathy symptoms. In its sample, this clonotype was seen a few times. What it binds is unknown. Study-level points and caveats: Also found in blood were most expanded thyroid clonotypes above 0.001.

The source material was blood. The chain links TRBV27 to TRBJ2-2; a possible D gene is TRBD2 (6 bases). This receptor was obtained from a woman aged 25 to 39 with Graves' hyperthyroidism that later progressed to Graves' ophthalmopathy. Here the CDR3 reads CASSLSGGVVNGELFF. Written as DNA, the CDR3 is TGTGCCAGCAGTTTATCAGGCGGGGTGGTTAACGGGGAGCTGTTTTTT.